This T cell receptor (beta chain) was observed in a study of blood T cell repertoires in COVID-19. Study context: Donors in the United States, Italy and Spain gave samples during acute or convalescent COVID-19. Sources were T cells, B-cell-depleted T cells, or PBMCs; the material itself was cDNA or gDNA.

This clone has only a few counts. This CDR3 contains 13 residues. From germline, CDR1 is LNHDA and CDR2 SQIVND (reference sequence). V lost 11 bases, J lost 3 bases, and 14 bases lay in between. Here immunoSEQ multiplex PCR was the method, and the copy in TCRdb shows in-frame clones only, minus some. The sample has about 120,000 clones, about 83% seen once; the top ten hold 3% to 4%. This receptor was taken from a man between 60 and 75 years old with acute or convalescent COVID-19. The V gene is TRBV19, the J gene TRBJ1-5; weak D call: TRBD1 (5 bases). The sample was peripheral blood. The CDR3 loop is CASSEGLNQPQHF. The CDR3 region has the DNA TGTGCCTCGTCCGAGGGACTCAATCAGCCCCAGCATTTT.